This TCR beta chain appears in the sequencing data of a study of resident and recirculating memory T cells in vitiligo (dated by TCRdb to between 2017 and 2018). Broadly, across the study: For TCR beta sequencing, epidermis was obtained by shave biopsy from two lesional and two nonlesional sites, and PBMCs were also collected, from each of a few stable vitiligo patients. Without any cell sorting, samples were homogenized immediately before genomic DNA was extracted using the Qiagen DNeasy Blood & Tissue Kit. The human TCR beta sequencing was designed to test whether specific clones found in lesional vitiligo skin differed from the clones found in nonlesional skin and in blood. Summary of the overall study and its limitations: Mechanistic studies in the future are needed to assess how much the detected T cell clones and the human Trm pools versus Tcm pools each contribute. Even within a single patient, overlap and correlation analysis found no significant repertoire overlap between any biopsies apart from each lesion compared with itself. No unique dominant TCR clone was detected, and clonality varied among vitiligo lesions. TCR sequences were not shared across biopsy sites or across patients, which suggests that different T cell clones infiltrate different lesions, a pattern described as private specificity.

In the case of this clone: Which antigen it targets is not known. No quality values exist for individual bases; no much larger clone is one base distant.

The immunoSEQ hsTCRB kit was used to amplify TCR beta chains from the genomic DNA. Sequencing of TCR beta libraries was performed on an Illumina MiSeq instrument by the immunoSEQ service. The paper's data handling went like this. Analysis of the repertoire data was performed with the immunoSEQ Analyzer. This is the immuneACCESS table as TCRdb keeps it, with only in-frame sequences that have V and J called. A part of the clones is gone; compared with another copy, unresolved V genes explain less than half, and the rest is unexplained. V and J calls and clone size follow that table, whereas D and trimming were derived from the DNA. Present in this sample are 55,000 to 75,000 clones, approximately 93% of which were seen just once. Around 4.7% of the sample lies in the top ten. A patient's vitiligo counted as stable when the lesions had not changed at all during the previous 6 months. To count as stable, patients also needed to show no confetti depigmentation, which is a clinical sign of active vitiligo. Any patient who had received treatment in the previous three months was excluded. Ficoll density gradient centrifugation was used to isolate PBMCs from heparinized blood, after which the PBMCs were flash-frozen.

Sequenced sample: blood. The sequence derives from a male donor with vitiligo.

The CDR3 amino acid sequence is: CASSPRGTGEPYTF. The DNA sequence is TGTGCCAGCTCACCTAGGGGGACAGGGGAGCCCTACACCTTC. This chain is built from TRBV18 and TRBJ1-2; TRBD1 aligns with 10 central bases. The CDR3 measures 14 amino acids from cysteine to phenylalanine. Only the CDR3 portion is preserved as DNA: 42 bases, with reading frame beginning at the first base. Via the germline V gene, CDR1 is KGHSH and CDR2 LQKENI. V ends up 3 bases short and J 10 bases short, with an unmatched junction base count of 8.